These T cell receptor beta chains were read from a single sample in a study of blood T cells in healthy people across ages. TCRdb redid the calling of the 5' RACE reads with MiXCR, one entry per CDR3 protein. Found here are about 1.5 million distinct CDR3 sequences, 42% of them singletons; the top ten hold less than 8%. The sequenced sample was blood. Receptors were obtained from a woman aged 18-29 years in good health. CDR3s include the opening cysteine and the closing phenylalanine or tryptophan. The order of the fields is clone size, J gene, V gene, CDR3 protein. The size of a clone is reported for some rows only, either as once, few or many, or as a class for expanded clones.

-,TRBJ2-7,TRBV5-1,CASSLISGDEQYF
-,TRBJ2-7,TRBV6-6,CASRPPGQGSYEQYF
-,-,TRBV20-1,CSARGPNRGGEQYF
once,TRBJ2-3,TRBV29-1,CSVGDRGKGTDTQYF
-,TRBJ1-5,TRBV20-1,CSARNLGRSDNQPQHF
few,TRBJ2-5,TRBV5-1,CASSLRQGAETQYF
-,TRBJ1-5,TRBV20-1,CSAPNSRTGDSQPQHF
-,TRBJ2-3,TRBV10-3,CAISGGPSTDTQYF
-,TRBJ2-1,TRBV15,CATSREEANRGGNEQFF
many,TRBJ1-4,TRBV20-1,CSAPAGTGDEKLFF
-,TRBJ2-3,TRBV6-1,CASVRDYTDTQYF
-,TRBJ1-5,TRBV18,CASSSQGTPERQPQHF
few,TRBJ2-3,TRBV27,CASSDLAGVTDTQYF
few,TRBJ1-4,TRBV20-1,CSARPPGMPFEKLFF
few,TRBJ2-2,TRBV12-3/TRBV12-4,CASGGQRGTGELFF
-,-,TRBV6-2/TRBV6-3,CASMTGPHEQYF
-,TRBJ2-7,TRBV20-1,CSAREPGRSYEQYF
few,TRBJ1-2,TRBV5-1,CASSHERSRTGMVNGYTF
-,TRBJ2-1,TRBV5-1,CASSLVTETYNEQFF
-,TRBJ1-6,TRBV27,CASSFFWDRESPLHF
-,TRBJ2-1,TRBV6-1,CAGSEQGLDLYNEQFF
few,TRBJ2-1,TRBV4-1,CASSQDVGISYNEQFF
-,TRBJ1-5,TRBV2,CASKMGQGYQPQHF
-,TRBJ2-1,TRBV6-5,CASRGHEQFF
few,TRBJ2-1,TRBV5-1,CASSLEWGVALYNEQFF
-,TRBJ2-1,TRBV2,CASRTDWSPTNEQFF
-,TRBJ2-2,TRBV7-2,CASSPRTGRAGELFF
few,TRBJ2-7,TRBV12-5,CASGLRASGSYEQYF
many,TRBJ2-3,TRBV27,CASSPWASGDDTQYF
few,TRBJ1-4,TRBV11-2,CASSSRGIEKLFF
-,TRBJ2-3,TRBV2,CASSRNPAGISTDTQYF
few,TRBJ1-2,TRBV4-2,CASSQDPPRRWENYGYTF
-,TRBJ2-1,TRBV9,CASSVAPPGGSYKEQFF
-,TRBJ2-3,TRBV3-1,CASSQGSGGPSTDTQYF
many,TRBJ2-1,TRBV7-8,CASSLGGGYEQFF
-,TRBJ1-5,TRBV7-2,CASSLGGSSQLQHF
-,TRBJ2-7,TRBV20-1,CSAPNPGTSGTYEQYF
-,-,TRBV20-1,CSASAQGAYNEQYF
-,TRBJ2-7,TRBV20-1,CSAPGDRYEQYF
-,TRBJ2-7,TRBV4-1,CASSRQGSSAFYEQYF
once,TRBJ1-6,TRBV6-6,CASSYPGENRVSPLHF
-,TRBJ1-2,TRBV29-1,CSVGDLRGLIYGYTF
few,TRBJ2-2,TRBV7-2,CASSLQYGGGSTGELFF
-,TRBJ2-7,TRBV4-1,CASSPAAGQSYEQYF
few,TRBJ2-1,TRBV20-1,CSGVERGLSYNEQFF
-,TRBJ1-5,TRBV15,CATSEPRTGIRSGNQPQHF
-,TRBJ2-1,TRBV6-1,CWPSRLLNEQFF
-,TRBJ2-7,TRBV11-1,CASSSEGQGAGEQYF
few,TRBJ1-1,TRBV20-1,CSATRGENEAFF